The 19 T cell receptor beta chains in this list originate from one sample, sequenced in a study of graft-versus-host responses after intestinal transplantation. Their specific antigens are unknown. Method: immunoSEQ multiplex PCR; TCRdb's copy keeps in-frame clones and lacks some. The sample holds 90,000 to 150,000 clones; over 80% are singletons and the top ten take around 0.12%. The specimen was unstimulated CD4+ T cells sorted from spleen or lymph node cells, collected before intestinal transplant. The receptors here all came from a human donor who received an intestinal transplant.

V is TRBV6-1 and J is TRBJ2-3; D is undetermined. V lost 8 bases and J 2 bases, leaving 17 bases between the germline ends. CDR1 and CDR2 from the germline V gene are MNHNS and SASEGT. This CDR3 is 15 amino acids long. As DNA, the CDR3 is TGTGCCAGCTGTTTCAGCGCCGCGACCACAGATACGCAGTATTTT. It translates to CASCFSAATTDTQYF.

Concerning this clone itself: The junction and the germline gene differ at one end; a read error may be behind it. The chain links TRBV2 to TRBJ2-3; tentatively, D is TRBD1 (6 bases). This CDR3 comprises 12 residues. CDR1 is SNHLY and CDR2 is FYNNEI in the germline V gene. CDR3 loop: CASREGGDTQYF. The CDR3 region has the DNA TGTGCCAGCAGGGAAGGGGGAGATACGCAGTATTTT.

This clone has only a few counts. V and J are TRBV6-1 and TRBJ2-5; 7 bases match TRBD1. The CDR3 consists of 17 residues. V shed 4 bases, J shed 1 base, and the junction held 12 bases outside the gene matches. CDR1 and CDR2 (germline): MNHNS, SASEGT. Here the CDR3 DNA reads TGTGCCAGCAGTGTAAGACAGGGTGCCTTGCCCCAAGAGACCCAGTACTTC. Translating gives CASSVRQGALPQETQYF.

The chain links TRBV10-3 to TRBJ2-3; 14 positions match TRBD2. The germline CDR1 and CDR2 sequences are ENHRY and SYGVKD. J lost 6 bases, V lost 0 bases, and 5 bases had no gene match. The CDR3 extends over 17 amino acids. The CDR3 reads CAISESTGLAGVDTQYF. The CDR3 bases are TGTGCCATCAGTGAGTCGACGGGACTAGCGGGAGTGGATACGCAGTATTTT.

The rearrangement uses TRBV5-8 and TRBJ1-5, with 7 bases identical to TRBD1. Unmatched junction bases numbered 12, after V lost 4 bases and J lost 2 bases. This CDR3 is 17 amino acids long. CDR1 and CDR2 (germline): SGHTS, YDEGEE. CDR3: CASSLSGTVRGNQPQHF. The CDR3 DNA is TGTGCCAGCAGCCTATCGGGGACAGTACGTGGCAATCAGCCCCAGCATTTT.

The chain joins TRBV6-1 to TRBJ2-7; TRBD1 is a possible D gene (6 bases). V was shortened by 2 bases and J by 0 bases, with 8 bases between the two germline ends. The CDR3 is 14 amino acids. The germline CDR1 and CDR2 sequences are MNHNS and SASEGT. The CDR3 DNA reads as TGTGCCAGCAGTGAATGGGACAACTCCTACGAGCAGTACTTC. The encoded protein is CASSEWDNSYEQYF.

V gene TRBV19 combines with J gene TRBJ2-5, with TRBD2 as a possible D gene (6 bases). CDR3 length: 17 residues. V was pared by 3 bases and J by 1 base, with 18 bases between. The germline gives CDR1 LNHDA, CDR2 SQIVND (reference sequence). CDR3 protein: CASSILRRDDGQETQYF. CDR3 in DNA: TGTGCCAGTAGTATTTTAAGGAGGGACGACGGCCAAGAGACCCAGTACTTC.

J is TRBJ2-2 and V is TRBV18, with D possibly TRBD1 on 6 matching bases. Per the germline V gene, CDR1 is KGHSH and CDR2 is LQKENI. Trimming took 6 bases from V and 7 from J, leaving 21 bases between them. This CDR3 comprises 16 residues. CDR3: CASSIRQARTSGELFF. In nucleotides, the CDR3 is TGTGCCAGCTCCATACGACAGGCCCGAACAAGCGGGGAGCTGTTTTTT.

This chain links TRBV7-2 with TRBJ1-4, with 10 bases identical to TRBD1. CDR3 length: 14 residues. The trim removed 6 bases at V and 3 bases at J, leaving 1 base unmatched. Germline V gene data show CDR1 as SGHTA and CDR2 as FQGNSA. The CDR3 coding sequence is TGTGCCAGCAGGACAGGGGGCTCTAATGAAAAACTGTTTTTT. It is translated as CASRTGGSNEKLFF.

CDR3 DNA: TGTGCCAGTAGTCCTTCCCGATGGAAGGGCCACGAGCAGTACTTC. It is translated as CASSPSRWKGHEQYF. The V and J genes are TRBV19 and TRBJ2-7, with unresolved D. The CDR3 length is 15 residues. V lost 5 bases to trimming and J lost 5 bases, with 19 bases between them. Looked up from germline, CDR1 is LNHDA and CDR2 is SQIVND (reference sequence).

The chain joins TRBV14 to TRBJ1-4, with 12 bases matching TRBD1. CDR1 SGHDN and CDR2 FVKESK come from the germline V gene. CDR3 length equals 17 residues. Losses at the gene ends were 2 bases for V and 8 bases for J; bases not matched to a gene: 9. This CDR3 is CASSQLPGQGAGEKLFF. The CDR3 DNA reads TGTGCCAGCAGCCAACTCCCGGGACAGGGGGCAGGAGAAAAACTGTTTTTT.

The chain carries TRBV7-2 and TRBJ1-2; D gene unclear. Germline CDR1 reads SGHTA; CDR2 reads FQGNSA. With 5 bases removed from V and 8 bases from J, the gap between germline ends came to 15 bases. The length of the CDR3 is 13 residues. Here the CDR3 reads CASSPAVGYGYTF. The CDR3 DNA reads TGTGCCAGCAGCCCCGCTGTCGGGTACGGCTACACCTTC. The full variable domain, in which reference TRBV7-2 and TRBJ1-2 provide the parts outside the CDR3, is GAGVSQSPSNKVTEKGKDVELRCDPISGHTALYWYRQSLGQGLEFLIYFQGNSAPDKSGLPSDRFSAERTGGSVSTLTIQRTQQEDSAVYLCASSPAVGYGYTFGSGTRLTVV.

The chain carries TRBV19 and TRBJ1-3, with a possible D match to TRBD1 (5 bases). The CDR3 is made up of 15 amino acids. Germline assignment: CDR1 LNHDA and CDR2 SQIVND (reference sequence). V lost 2 bases and J lost 2, with 10 bases in between. CDR3 bases: TGTGCCAGTAGTATACCAGGGCTTGCTGGAAACACCATATATTTT. Translated: CASSIPGLAGNTIYF. The whole variable domain, remainder taken from reference TRBV19 and TRBJ1-3, is DGGITQSPKYLFRKEGQNVTLSCEQNLNHDAMYWYRQDPGQGLRLIYYSQIVNDFQKGDIAEGYSVSREKKESFPLTVTSAQKNPTAFYLCASSIPGLAGNTIYFGEGSWLTVV.

The J gene is TRBJ2-5, the V gene TRBV30; D gene unclear. The ends were cut back, 3 bases at V and 4 bases at J, with 9 bases in the middle. Germline assignment: CDR1 GTSNPN and CDR2 SVGIG (reference sequence). There are 12 residues in the CDR3. CDR3: CAWRAGRETQYF. In DNA form, the CDR3 reads TGTGCCTGGAGGGCCGGGCGAGAGACCCAGTACTTC. Variable domain in full (rest from reference TRBV30 and TRBJ2-5): SQTIHQWPATLVQPVGSPLSLECTVEGTSNPNLYWYRQAAGRGLQLLFYSVGIGQISSEVPQNLSASRPQDRQFILSSKKLLLSDSGFYLCAWRAGRETQYFGPGTRLLVL.

The chain recombines TRBV10-3 with TRBJ2-3; 12 bases fit TRBD2. There are 16 residues in the CDR3. With V trimmed by 8 bases and J by 0 bases, 6 bases remained unmatched. Germline assignment: CDR1 ENHRY and CDR2 SYGVKD. CDR3: CAIGLAGGSSTDTQYF. Here the CDR3 DNA reads TGTGCCATCGGTCTAGCGGGAGGGAGTAGCACAGATACGCAGTATTTT.

The chain uses TRBV9 and TRBJ2-1; D remains unclear. The CDR3 is made up of 16 amino acids. Germline V gene sequence: CDR1 SGDLS, CDR2 YYNGEE. The V and J ends lost 3 bases and 0 bases respectively, with 13 bases between them. The CDR3 bases are TGTGCCAGCAGCGGCCGTGGTCAGAGCTCCTACAATGAGCAGTTCTTC. It codes for CASSGRGQSSYNEQFF.

The rearrangement links TRBV5-1 to TRBJ2-3; D perhaps matches TRBD1 (5 bases). This CDR3 has 12 residues. Germline CDR1 reads SGHRS; CDR2 reads YFSETQ. V was shortened by 6 bases and J by 4 bases, with 9 bases between the two germline ends. The CDR3 sequence: CASNQGADTQYF. CDR3 in DNA: TGCGCCAGCAATCAGGGTGCAGATACGCAGTATTTT.

The rearrangement links TRBV7-9 to TRBJ1-2, with D maybe TRBD1 (5 bases). Germline V gene sequence: CDR1 SEHNR, CDR2 FQNEAQ (reference sequence). The CDR3 totals 11 residues. Trimming removed 4 bases at V and 5 bases at J, with 5 bases between. Here the CDR3 reads CASSSGYGYTF. Here the CDR3 DNA reads TGTGCCAGCAGCTCAGGGTATGGCTACACCTTC.

The chain couples TRBV2 to TRBJ2-7; 13 positions agree with TRBD2. Germline V CDR1 and CDR2: SNHLY, FYNNEI. The CDR3 totals 15 residues. The V and J ends lost 8 bases and 3 bases, in that order; junction bases with no gene match: 7. The CDR3 DNA is TGTGCCAGCCAAGGACTAGCGGGAGTGGTCTACGAGCAGTACTTC. Its protein product is CASQGLAGVVYEQYF.